The 28 T cell receptor beta chains below come from one sample, sequenced in a study of blood T cells in healthy people across ages. A second PCR, run for roughly 7 to 12 cycles, used a sample-barcoded 5' primer plus a J-beta primer mix. MiXCR was run by TCRdb on the 5' RACE reads, yielding one entry per CDR3 protein. The repertoire holds hundreds of thousands of distinct CDR3 sequences, less than 35% seen once, with roughly 17% in the top ten. The sequenced material came from blood. These receptors all stem from a woman over 75 in good health.

The chain has TRBV20-1 and TRBJ2-1; no clear D. This CDR3 has 15 amino acids. V was pared by 6 bases and J by 4 bases, with 19 bases between. Germline V lookup: CDR1 DFQATT, CDR2 SNEGSKA (reference sequence). CDR3 in amino acids: CSAVDPKGPYNEQFF. The CDR3 nucleotides read TGCAGTGCCGTCGACCCAAAAGGGCCGTACAATGAGCAGTTCTTC.

This clonotype showed up just a few times. This may come from a read error, since a much larger clone is one base off. The chain joins TRBV5-1 to TRBJ2-5, with D tentatively TRBD1 (6 bases). CDR1 is SGHRS, CDR2 YFSETQ, per germline. With 4 bases removed from V and 11 bases from J, the gap between germline ends came to 18 bases. There are 13 residues in the CDR3. Written as DNA, the CDR3 is TGCGCCAGCAGCCTCCAACAGGGAAATGAGCAGTACTTC. As protein: CASSLQQGNEQYF.

The chain has TRBV6-1 and TRBJ2-5, with 7 bases aligning to TRBD1. Trimming at V came to 4 bases and at J to 6 bases, leaving 8 bases not matched to a gene. Germline values: CDR1 MNHNS, CDR2 SASEGT. This CDR3 region has 14 residues. The CDR3 here is CASSGYRGVKTQYF. The DNA for the CDR3 is TGTGCCAGCAGTGGTTACAGGGGCGTGAAGACCCAGTACTTC.

This clonotype appeared many times. The genes are TRBV5-1 and TRBJ2-1; perhaps TRBD2 as D (5 bases). The germline CDR1 and CDR2 sequences are SGHRS and YFSETQ. This CDR3 has 14 residues. Trimming removed 3 bases from V and 6 bases from J, with 13 bases in between. The CDR3 protein is CASSYIPGLNEQFF. The CDR3, as DNA: TGCGCCAGCAGCTACATCCCCGGACTCAATGAGCAGTTCTTC.

This clonotype was picked up many times. The V and J genes are TRBV20-1 and TRBJ1-2; tentatively, D is TRBD1 (6 bases). The V gene lost 5 bases and the J gene lost 4 bases, with 17 bases spanning the gap. This CDR3 is 14 amino acids long. The germline gives CDR1 DFQATT, CDR2 SNEGSKA (reference sequence). The CDR3 protein is CSASLGQLTYGYTF. The CDR3 nucleotides are TGCAGTGCTTCCCTCGGACAGCTAACCTATGGCTACACCTTC.

This clonotype was detected ten times or more. This chain connects TRBV4-2 to TRBJ1-2; TRBD1 might be the D (6 bases). CDR3 length: 15 amino acids. Trimming removed 4 bases at V and 5 bases at J, with 17 bases between. Per the germline V gene, CDR1 is LGHNA and CDR2 is YNFKEQ. As DNA, the CDR3 is TGTGCCAGCAGCCCTACCCCCGGGACACAGTATGGCTACACCTTC. It specifies CASSPTPGTQYGYTF.

A remark on this clonotype: An end of the junction differs from the germline gene, which may be a read error. This chain connects TRBV12-3 or TRBV12-4 to TRBJ1-1; perhaps TRBD1 as D (5 bases). The CDR3 sequence is 14 residues long. In DNA form, the CDR3 reads TGTGCCAGCAGTTTTCGGGGAGGGGACGCTGAAACTTTCTTT. Protein: CASSFRGGDAETFF.

Many counts were recorded for this clonotype. The V call is TRBV29-1, the J call TRBJ1-1; D gene ambiguous. From germline, CDR1 is SQVTM and CDR2 ANQGSEA. V gave up 4 bases and J gave up 8 bases, with 14 bases separating them. This CDR3 is 12 amino acids long. As DNA, the CDR3 is TGCAGCGTTGGTAAGGCGTATGGCGAAGCTTTCTTT. Translation gives CSVGKAYGEAFF.

In this sample, this clonotype turned up a few times. It may be a read error: a sequence one base away is much more abundant. The chain uses TRBV6-5 and TRBJ1-4; D perhaps matches TRBD1 (5 bases). This CDR3 region has 12 residues. Looked up from germline, CDR1 is MNHEY and CDR2 is SVGAGI. CDR3 coding DNA: TGTGCCAGCAGAGGGGATAATGAAAAACGGTTTTTT. Its translation is CASRGDNEKRFF.

Ten or more counts support this clonotype. The DNA for the CDR3 is TGTGCCAGCAGCTTAGGAGGGCTTCAAGAGACCCAGTACTTC. As protein: CASSLGGLQETQYF. The J gene is TRBJ2-5, the V gene TRBV7-2; a weak D match, TRBD2 (5 bases). The germline V gene encodes CDR1 SGHTA and CDR2 FQGNSA. This CDR3 comprises 14 residues. V was shortened by 1 base and J by 2 bases, with 8 bases between the two germline ends.

The table lists this clonotype with many counts. The genes are TRBV27 and TRBJ2-7, with 10 bases identical to TRBD1. CDR1 is MNHEY, CDR2 SMNVEV, per germline (reference sequence). The V gene end was trimmed by 0 bases and the J gene end by 7 bases; junction bases not matched to a gene: 6. This CDR3 spans 15 amino acids. The CDR3 loop reads CASSLSGTGVGEQYF. Here the CDR3 DNA reads TGTGCCAGCAGTTTATCCGGGACAGGGGTGGGGGAGCAGTACTTC.

The DNA of the CDR3 is TGTGCCAGCAGCTTAGAACTGAACTCTGGAAACACCATATATTTT. Translated, it gives CASSLELNSGNTIYF. The chain has TRBV11-2 and TRBJ1-3; D call uncertain. Germline CDR1 is SGHAT and CDR2 is FQNNGV. V lost 0 bases and J lost 0, with 6 bases in between. The CDR3 length is 15 residues.

This clonotype has at least ten counts. This chain links TRBV6-6 with TRBJ2-3; 10 positions agree with TRBD2. CDR3 length: 17 residues. V was pared by 5 bases and J by 5 bases, with 13 bases of the junction left unmatched. Germline CDR1 reads MNHNY; CDR2 reads SVGAGI (reference sequence). The CDR3 nucleotides read TGTGCCAGCAGTCCCCGGAAAGCGGGGGGGCGGGGAGATACGCAGTATTTT. Its protein product is CASSPRKAGGRGDTQYF.

This clonotype came up a few times. The chain joins TRBV7-2 to TRBJ2-5, with 10 nucleotides matching TRBD2. Trimming at V came to 1 base and at J to 9 bases, leaving 2 bases not matched to a gene. The V gene's germline CDR1 is SGHTA and CDR2 FQGNSA. The CDR3 totals 13 residues. In DNA form, the CDR3 reads TGTGCCAGCAGCTTAGGAGCGGGGGGGGCCCAGTACTTC. Its translation: CASSLGAGGAQYF.

At least ten counts were recorded for this clonotype. CDR3 sequence: CATSSSGTGSRVTDTQYF. CDR3 sequence (DNA): TGTGCCACCAGCTCCAGCGGGACAGGGAGCAGGGTCACAGATACGCAGTATTTT. V gene TRBV15 combines with J gene TRBJ2-3, with 9 bases lining up with TRBD1. This CDR3 comprises 18 residues. Germline V gene sequence: CDR1 LNHNV, CDR2 YYDKDF (reference sequence). The J segment lost 2 bases and the V segment lost 5 bases, leaving 14 bases of the junction unmatched.

This clonotype was recorded many times. This chain uses TRBV15 with TRBJ2-7; D is ambiguous. The V end was cut by 0 bases, the J end by 7 bases, with 16 bases between. The CDR3 extends over 15 amino acids. Germline loops: CDR1 LNHNV, CDR2 YYDKDF (reference sequence). The CDR3 region is CATSRDPNRAREQYF. CDR3 sequence (DNA): TGTGCCACCAGCAGAGATCCGAATAGGGCTCGGGAGCAGTACTTC.

As concerns this clonotype: At one end, the junction sequence differs from germline, possibly due to a read error. The CDR3 DNA follows: TGTGCCATCAGGGCAGAAATCTCTGGAAACGCCATATATTTT. Protein sequence: CAIRAEISGNAIYF. The rearrangement joins TRBV10-3 to TRBJ1-3; D uncertain. This CDR3 has 14 amino acids. Germline-derived CDR1 and CDR2 are ENHRY and SYGVKD.

This clonotype was seen a few times. At one end the junction does not follow the germline gene, possibly because of a read error. This chain joins TRBV25-1 and TRBJ2-3; D unclear. This CDR3 is built from 11 residues. CDR1 MGHDK and CDR2 SYGVNS come from the germline V gene. CDR3 region: CAGRLTDTQYF. CDR3 in DNA: TGTGCCGGCAGGCTTACAGATACGCAGTATTTT.

The gene calls are TRBV12-3 or TRBV12-4 and TRBJ2-7; TRBD2 might be the D (6 bases). This CDR3 has 15 amino acids. Trimming took 6 bases from V and 0 from J, leaving 15 bases between them. The CDR3: CASSPPGLSSYEQYF. The CDR3, as DNA: TGTGCCAGCAGCCCGCCGGGACTGAGCTCCTACGAGCAGTACTTC.

In its sample, this clonotype was seen many times. The chain uses TRBV7-2 and TRBJ2-5; D is possibly TRBD1 (6 bases). Germline CDR1 is SGHTA and CDR2 is FQGNSA. Trimming left V 5 bases short and J 2 bases short, with 12 bases between. The CDR3 runs to 14 residues. DNA of the CDR3: TGTGCCAGCAGCGCCGCCGGGACACAAGAGACCCAGTACTTC. It encodes CASSAAGTQETQYF.

This sequence joins TRBV28 and TRBJ1-6; 9 positions agree with TRBD1. Germline CDR1 reads MDHEN; CDR2 reads SYDVKM. Trimming cost V 4 bases and J 9 bases; bases outside gene matches: 10. This CDR3 region has 16 residues. Here the CDR3 reads CASSYNAGTGTSPLHF. The CDR3 bases are TGTGCCAGCAGTTACAACGCCGGGACAGGGACTTCACCCCTCCACTTT.

This clonotype has more than one count but fewer than ten. A clone one base away is much larger, so this may be a read error. The rearrangement joins TRBV6-2 or TRBV6-3 to TRBJ2-5; TRBD1 agrees at 7 bases. Germline V gives CDR1 MNHEY, CDR2 SVGEGT. This CDR3 has 15 amino acids. The CDR3 spells CASSYGGQVQEAQYF. As DNA, the CDR3 is TGTGCCAGCAGTTACGGTGGACAGGTCCAAGAGGCCCAGTACTTC.

The chain links TRBV12-3 or TRBV12-4 to TRBJ2-3; D not resolved. V was cut by 2 bases and J by 11 bases, with 17 bases left in between. The CDR3 loop spans 14 amino acids. The CDR3 loop reads CASSLSVGADVQYF. CDR3 DNA sequence: TGTGCCAGCAGTTTAAGCGTGGGCGCAGATGTGCAGTATTTT.

The CDR3, as DNA: TGTGCCAGCAGTTTACGGACGAGGCCGGAGACCCAGTACTTC. Amino acid sequence: CASSLRTRPETQYF. The chain has TRBV6-1 and TRBJ2-5, with D uncertain. With 5 bases removed from V and 5 bases from J, the gap between germline ends came to 15 bases. This CDR3 region has 14 residues. Germline V gene sequence: CDR1 MNHNS, CDR2 SASEGT.

V gene TRBV7-2 combines with J gene TRBJ1-5; D ambiguous. The V end lost 3 bases, the J end lost 6 bases, and 15 bases lay between the germline ends. The CDR3 has 15 amino acids. Germline-derived CDR1 and CDR2 are SGHTA and FQGNSA. CDR3 amino acids: CASSFDRGQSQPQHF. For the CDR3, the DNA is TGTGCCAGCAGCTTCGACCGCGGGCAGAGTCAGCCCCAGCATTTT.

This clonotype appeared a few times. The V call is TRBV5-4, the J call TRBJ2-7; 9 bases match TRBD1. The CDR3 is 14 amino acids. Looked up from germline, CDR1 is SGHNT and CDR2 is YYREEE (reference sequence). With 5 bases clipped from V and 2 bases from J, the junction kept 5 bases outside the gene matches. CDR3 coding DNA: TGTGCCAGCAGAACGGACAGGGGTACCTACGAGCAGTACTTC. Protein sequence: CASRTDRGTYEQYF.

This clonotype was recorded many times. This chain joins TRBV21-1 and TRBJ2-7. TRBV21-1 is classified as a pseudogene. The CDR3 covers 10 residues. Here the CDR3 DNA reads TGTGCCAGCAGCAGGAACGAGCAGTACTTC. Translated, it gives CASSRNEQYF.

This clonotype has ten or more counts. This chain connects TRBV6-2 or TRBV6-3 to TRBJ2-3, with TRBD2 identical over 7 bases. Unmatched junction bases numbered 8, after V lost 6 bases and J lost 2 bases. This CDR3 region has 15 residues. Germline V gene data show CDR1 as MNHEY and CDR2 as SVGEGT. The DNA for the CDR3 is TGTGCCAGCAGAGAGCACGGGGGGTCCACAGATACGCAGTATTTT. As protein: CASREHGGSTDTQYF.